This TCR beta chain was sequenced for a study of vaccination effects on CD4 cells after COVID-19. Whole-study findings and limits: Just 1 of 255 vaccine-induced clones in healthy recipients was cross-reactive.

There are 14 residues in the CDR3. With 6 bases clipped from V and 8 bases from J, the junction kept 11 bases outside the gene matches. CDR1 and CDR2 (germline): MNHNY, SVGAGI (reference sequence). The ViraFEST assay expanded antigen-specific CD4+ T cells with viral peptide pools before sequencing. Cultured cells yielded isolated CD4+ T cells after less than 11 days. Participants each got two BNT162b2 or mRNA-1273 vaccine doses. For this clone: Antigen unknown.

The table came from immunoSEQ multiplex PCR; TCRdb's copy has only in-frame clones and leaves some out. The data contain roughly 32,000 clones, approximately 75% of them seen just once; the ten biggest clones take up around 10%. This receptor was taken from a human donor who received a COVID-19 vaccine. The starting material was CD4+ T cells from PBMCs cultured with HCoV-229E spike peptides, obtained after COVID-19 vaccination. This chain connects TRBV6-6 to TRBJ2-7; 9 positions match TRBD1. CDR3 region: CASRTGGGISQQYF. CDR3 DNA: TGTGCCAGCAGGACAGGGGGAGGTATTTCGCAGCAGTACTTC.